The 22 T cell receptor beta chains presented below share a single source sample, sequenced in a study of blood T cell repertoires in COVID-19. Profiling relied on immunoSEQ multiplex PCR, and the TCRdb table lists in-frame clones only, not all of them. Among some 70,000 clones, about 91% were seen once, and the ten largest hold roughly 7.3%. Sequencing used peripheral blood. All receptors come from a man aged 35-49 years with COVID-19, enrolled during active disease.

This chain uses TRBV4-1 with TRBJ2-1; 7 bases map to TRBD2. The CDR3 totals 16 residues. The V segment lost 2 bases and the J segment 5 bases; nucleotides outside the gene matches: 9. Germline V gives CDR1 MGHRA, CDR2 YSYEKL. The CDR3 sequence is CASSQPMLADHNEQFF. The CDR3 DNA reads TGCGCCAGCAGCCAACCCATGCTAGCGGACCACAATGAGCAGTTCTTC.

The V gene is TRBV4-1, the J gene TRBJ1-1; TRBD1 matches at 9 bases. Per the germline V gene, CDR1 is MGHRA and CDR2 is YSYEKL. The CDR3 runs to 15 residues. Germline trimming cut 5 bases from V and 4 bases from J; bases unmatched to any gene: 8. Here the CDR3 reads CASSSRDRVVTEAFF. DNA for the CDR3: TGCGCCAGCAGCTCCCGGGACAGGGTTGTCACTGAAGCTTTCTTT.

The genes are TRBV9 and TRBJ2-5, with 11 bases fitting TRBD2. CDR1 is SGDLS, CDR2 YYNGEE, per germline. With V trimmed by 3 bases and J by 5 bases, 6 bases remained unmatched. The CDR3 consists of 15 residues. DNA of the CDR3: TGTGCCAGCAGCGCACTAGCGGGGGAAGGTGAGACCCAGTACTTC. Translating it yields CASSALAGEGETQYF. The complete variable domain, with remaining parts taken from reference TRBV9 and TRBJ2-5, reads DSGVTQTPKHLITATGQRVTLRCSPRSGDLSVYWYQQSLDQGLQFLIQYYNGEERAKGNILERFSAQQFPDLHSELNLSSLELGDSALYFCASSALAGEGETQYFGPGTRLLVL.

This clone appeared once. In DNA form, the CDR3 reads TGTGCCAGCAGTTACGGCCAGGGTGGTCAGCCCCAGCATTTT. Translated: CASSYGQGGQPQHF. The rearrangement links TRBV6-6 to TRBJ1-5; TRBD1 might be the D (5 bases). The CDR3 totals 14 residues. With 2 bases removed from V and 6 bases from J, the gap between germline ends came to 11 bases. The germline V gene has CDR1 MNHNY and CDR2 SVGAGI (reference sequence).

The genes are TRBV27 and TRBJ1-6, with a weak D call TRBD1 (5 bases). Between the trimmed V and J ends, which lost 6 bases and 5 bases, there was a span of 11 bases. From germline, CDR1 is MNHEY and CDR2 SMNVEV (reference sequence). CDR3 length: 14 amino acids. CDR3 sequence reads: CASRYGHDNSPLHF. The CDR3 DNA reads as TGTGCCAGCAGGTATGGACACGATAATTCACCCCTCCACTTT.

This clone was observed once. This rearrangement joins TRBV12-3 or TRBV12-4 to TRBJ2-5; D is perhaps TRBD2 (6 bases). V lost 3 bases and J 7 bases, leaving 6 bases between the germline ends. The CDR3 is 11 residues long. CDR3 region: CASSLEGTQYF. As DNA, the CDR3 is TGTGCCAGCAGTTTGGAGGGGACCCAGTACTTC.

The V and J genes are TRBV7-7 and TRBJ2-1; possibly TRBD1 for D (6 bases). Germline-derived CDR1 and CDR2 are SSHAT and FNYEAQ (reference sequence). The CDR3 extends over 15 amino acids. Trimming removed 4 bases from V and 2 bases from J, with 12 bases in between. Here the CDR3 reads CASSSGQGPYNEQFF. In DNA form, the CDR3 reads TGTGCCAGCAGCTCTGGGCAGGGGCCCTACAATGAGCAGTTCTTC.

The genes are TRBV6-5 and TRBJ1-6; D is possibly TRBD1 (5 bases). Germline V gene data show CDR1 as MNHEY and CDR2 as SVGAGI. The CDR3 is 15 residues long. Trimming stripped 5 bases from V and 0 bases from J, with 8 bases between. CDR3 loop: CASSRDSSYNSPLHF. The CDR3 nucleotides are TGTGCCAGCAGTCGCGACAGCTCCTATAATTCACCCCTCCACTTT.

The CDR3 is CASRPPGQVNEKLFF. The CDR3 DNA sequence: TGTGCCAGCAGGCCTCCGGGACAGGTTAATGAAAAACTGTTTTTT. The chain uses TRBV6-6 and TRBJ1-4; 8 bases are a match to TRBD1. There are 15 residues in the CDR3. The V gene end was trimmed by 6 bases and the J gene end by 4 bases; junction bases not matched to a gene: 7. CDR1 MNHNY and CDR2 SVGAGI come from the germline V gene (reference sequence).

V usage is TRBV3-1 (or the pseudogene TRBV3-2) and J usage is TRBJ2-4, with 13 bases aligning to TRBD2. From germline, CDR1 is LGHDT and CDR2 YNNKEL (reference sequence). The CDR3 length is 16 residues. Trimming at V came to 2 bases and at J to 7 bases, leaving 5 bases not matched to a gene. Written as DNA, the CDR3 is TGTGCCAGCAGCCAAACTAAACTAGCGGGGGGGAACATTCAGTACTTC. This sequence encodes CASSQTKLAGGNIQYF.

The rearrangement uses TRBV30 and TRBJ2-6; a weak D match, TRBD1 (6 bases). Per germline, CDR1 GTSNPN and CDR2 SVGIG (reference sequence). Trimming pared 4 bases from V and 4 bases from J, leaving 8 bases between. This CDR3 has 13 amino acids. Here the CDR3 reads CAWTGDGANVLTF. As DNA, the CDR3 is TGTGCCTGGACAGGGGACGGGGCCAACGTCCTGACTTTC.

The J gene is TRBJ1-2, the V gene TRBV18; 11 bases match TRBD1. Germline V gene sequence: CDR1 KGHSH, CDR2 LQKENI. The ends lost 6 bases at V and 3 bases at J; junction bases unmatched: 6. The CDR3 runs to 15 residues. CDR3 nucleotides: TGTGCCAGCTCCCTGGACAGGGGGCGTGACTATGGCTACACCTTC. This encodes CASSLDRGRDYGYTF.

This clone has only a few counts. The genes are TRBV6-5 and TRBJ1-5; 9 bases line up with TRBD1. This CDR3 region has 15 residues. V gave up 6 bases and J gave up 10 bases; unmatched junction bases: 13. The germline V gene has CDR1 MNHEY and CDR2 SVGAGI. The CDR3 is CASRGGTGYKLPQHF. The CDR3 nucleotides read TGTGCCAGCAGGGGCGGGACAGGGTATAAGCTACCCCAGCATTTT.

The chain links TRBV30 to TRBJ2-2, with TRBD2 identical over 7 bases. Germline loops: CDR1 GTSNPN, CDR2 SVGIG (reference sequence). J lost 4 bases, V lost 1 base, and 3 bases had no gene match. This CDR3 is 14 amino acids long. CDR3 coding DNA: TGTGCCTGGAGTGAATGGGGGGGCACCGGGGAGCTGTTTTTT. This translates into CAWSEWGGTGELFF.

This sequence joins TRBV25-1 and TRBJ2-5; 7 bases line up with TRBD1. Losses at the gene ends were 4 bases for V and 2 bases for J; bases not matched to a gene: 4. This CDR3 has 14 amino acids. Germline values: CDR1 MGHDK, CDR2 SYGVNS. The CDR3 DNA reads TGTGCCAGCAGTGCCGGGACAGTACAAGAGACCCAGTACTTC. Residues: CASSAGTVQETQYF.

The V call is TRBV6-2 or TRBV6-3, the J call TRBJ1-3, with 8 bases identical to TRBD1. With 4 bases clipped from V and 4 bases from J, the junction kept 3 bases outside the gene matches. Germline CDR1 reads MNHEY; CDR2 reads SVGEGT. CDR3 length: 14 residues. The CDR3 DNA reads as TGTGCCAGCAGTTCCGGACAGGGCGGAAACACCATATATTTT. It yields the protein CASSSGQGGNTIYF.

V is TRBV2 and J is TRBJ2-7; D possibly corresponds to TRBD1 (5 bases). CDR1 and CDR2 (germline): SNHLY, FYNNEI. The CDR3 contains 15 residues. V was clipped by 4 bases and J by 3 bases, with 16 bases between them. CDR3 residues: CASSVGWQGHYEQYF. CDR3 coding DNA: TGTGCCAGCAGTGTGGGGTGGCAGGGCCACTACGAGCAGTACTTC.

To note about this clone: This CDR3 is also generated by other DNA sequences in the sample. This sequence joins TRBV3-1 (or the pseudogene TRBV3-2) and TRBJ2-7, with unresolved D. The V gene lost 0 bases and the J gene lost 2 bases, with 2 bases spanning the gap. The CDR3 is 12 amino acids. CDR1 LGHDT and CDR2 YNNKEL come from the germline V gene (reference sequence). The CDR3 region has the DNA TGTGCCAGCAGCCAAGATACCTACGAGCAGTACTTC. Protein product: CASSQDTYEQYF.

This clone was picked up a small number of times. The rearrangement links TRBV19 to TRBJ1-2; possible D gene TRBD1, 5 bases. Per germline, CDR1 LNHDA and CDR2 SQIVND (reference sequence). The CDR3 consists of 13 residues. The V and J ends lost 6 bases and 5 bases respectively, with 13 bases between them. Here the CDR3 reads CASSTQESYGYTF. CDR3 DNA: TGTGCCAGTAGCACACAGGAATCTTATGGCTACACCTTC.

The chain links TRBV28 to TRBJ2-3; 8 bases map to TRBD1. Germline CDR1 is MDHEN and CDR2 is SYDVKM. There are 18 residues in the CDR3. The trim removed 3 bases at V and 5 bases at J, leaving 16 bases unmatched. CDR3 region: CASSFLGQGRPRRDTQYF. The CDR3 nucleotides are TGTGCCAGCAGTTTCTTAGGACAGGGACGGCCTCGGAGAGATACGCAGTATTTT.

V is TRBV5-1 and J is TRBJ2-1; tentatively, D is TRBD1 (5 bases). Trimming cost V 1 base and J 5 bases, with 10 bases left between them. Germline V gives CDR1 SGHRS, CDR2 YFSETQ. This CDR3 is built from 14 residues. The CDR3 region has the DNA TGCGCCAGCAGCTTGATGGGGCTCAACAATGAGCAGTTCTTC. Its translation: CASSLMGLNNEQFF.

The chain recombines TRBV6-5 with TRBJ1-3, with D unresolved. The V and J ends lost 0 bases and 2 bases respectively, with 11 bases between them. The length of the CDR3 is 16 residues. CDR1 is MNHEY, CDR2 SVGAGI, per germline. The CDR3 coding sequence is TGTGCCAGCAGTTACTCGATGCCGGTAACTGGAAACACCATATATTTT. Translated, it gives CASSYSMPVTGNTIYF.